Each of the 23 T cell receptor beta chains below was sequenced from the same sample in a study of low-dose radiotherapy and immunotherapy resistance in tumors. As to time point: after trial treatment. Treatment defined: LDRT plus nivolumab, ipilimumab, low-dose cyclophosphamide and aspirin (RACIN trial). Covering alpha and beta chains, TRAV- and TRBV-specific primers were used for the first-strand cDNA. TCRs were put through roughly 20 PCR cycles of amplification with Phusion. A constant-region primer and the V-primer adapter served as the primer pair. TCRdb re-called the reads with MiXCR, one entry per CDR3 protein. Seen here are 65,000 to 95,000 distinct CDR3 sequences, around 17% observed once, and the top ten hold approximately 1.5%. The input for sequencing was PBMCs, taken after low-dose radiotherapy plus immunotherapy. All receptors derive from a male donor with prostate cancer.

This clonotype was detected ten times or more. The V gene is TRBV20-1, the J gene TRBJ2-3; 13 bases are a match to TRBD2. Germline loops: CDR1 DFQATT, CDR2 SNEGSKA (reference sequence). The trim removed 0 bases at V and 4 bases at J, leaving 13 bases unmatched. The CDR3 is made up of 19 amino acids. The CDR3 nucleotides read TGCAGTGCTAGAGATAGAAGAGGACTAGCGGGAGAAAGTGCAGATACGCAGTATTTT. The encoded protein is CSARDRRGLAGESADTQYF.

At least ten counts were recorded for this clonotype. CDR3 amino acids: CASSLGPRRETQYF. The CDR3 DNA is TGTGCCAGCAGTTTAGGCCCCCGCCGGGAGACCCAGTACTTC. The chain couples TRBV28 to TRBJ2-5; D is undetermined. CDR1 and CDR2 (germline): MDHEN, SYDVKM. The germline V and J ends were trimmed by 2 bases and 5 bases, with 12 bases remaining between them. CDR3 length: 14 amino acids.

This clonotype was recorded at least ten times. The chain is built from TRBV2 and TRBJ1-6; 7 bases match TRBD1. CDR3 length: 14 residues. Germline lookup yields CDR1 SNHLY and CDR2 FYNNEI. V gave up 6 bases and J gave up 9 bases; unmatched junction bases: 8. The DNA for the CDR3 is TGTGCCAGCAGCGGGACAGAGGGTGGTTCACCCCTCCACTTT. Translated: CASSGTEGGSPLHF. Drawing the rest from reference TRBV2 and TRBJ1-6, the complete variable domain is EPEVTQTPSHQVTQMGQEVILRCVPISNHLYFYWYRQILGQKVEFLVSFYNNEISEKSEIFDDQFSVERPDGSNFTLKIRSTKLEDSAMYFCASSGTEGGSPLHFGNGTRLTVT.

For this clonotype: This sequence is one base from a far larger clone and is likely a read error. This chain uses TRBV5-3 with TRBJ1-1; D might be TRBD1 (6 bases). TRBV5-3 falls under the ORF class, with uncertain function. Trimming removed 8 bases from V and 5 bases from J, with 22 bases in between. This CDR3 has 15 residues. The CDR3 loop is CASSLLNRVWTEAFF. CDR3 nucleotides: TGTGCCAGCAGCCTTCTCAACAGGGTTTGGACTGAAGCTTTCTTT.

This clonotype was seen repeatedly, ten times or more. This rearrangement joins TRBV30 to TRBJ1-1, with a weak D call TRBD1 (5 bases). V was shortened by 1 base and J by 0 bases, with 12 bases between the two germline ends. Germline V gene sequence: CDR1 GTSNPN, CDR2 SVGIG (reference sequence). This CDR3 has 15 amino acids. For the CDR3, the DNA is TGTGCCTGGAGTGGGGGACGGACCATGAACACTGAAGCTTTCTTT. Translated: CAWSGGRTMNTEAFF.

The chain employs TRBV24-1 and TRBJ2-7, with 8 positions matching TRBD1. CDR1 is KGHDR and CDR2 is SFDVKD in the germline V gene. With V trimmed by 5 bases and J by 0 bases, 11 bases remained unmatched. The CDR3 sequence is 17 residues long. The CDR3 nucleotides are TGTGCCACCAGTGTGAACCCGGGACAGGTGAGCTCCTACGAGCAGTACTTC. This translates into CATSVNPGQVSSYEQYF.

This clonotype appeared a few times. The rearrangement uses TRBV2 and TRBJ2-7; weak D call: TRBD1 (6 bases). From germline, CDR1 is SNHLY and CDR2 FYNNEI. The CDR3 sequence is 15 residues long. Trimming took off 7 bases at V and 3 bases at J, with 19 bases between the two ends. The CDR3 DNA follows: TGTGCCAGCACTTCCAGGGGAATAACCTTCTACGAGCAGTACTTC. Its translation is CASTSRGITFYEQYF.

This clonotype has ten or more counts. The V call is TRBV10-1, the J call TRBJ2-1, with D unresolved. V was shortened by 8 bases and J by 0 bases, with 8 bases between the two germline ends. Germline-derived CDR1 and CDR2 are WNHNN and SYGVQD (reference sequence). The CDR3 is 13 residues long. The CDR3 region is CASGSCSYNEQFF. In DNA, the CDR3 is TGCGCCAGCGGGTCCTGCTCCTACAATGAGCAGTTCTTC.

The V and J genes are TRBV20-1 and TRBJ1-1; maybe TRBD1 (6 bases). The V gene's germline CDR1 is DFQATT and CDR2 SNEGSKA (reference sequence). Trimming shortened V by 1 base and J by 0 bases, and 15 bases separated the two germline ends. CDR3 length equals 16 residues. The CDR3 DNA reads TGCAGTGCTAGAGTCCCGGGGGCGTTAATGAACACTGAAGCTTTCTTT. This translates into CSARVPGALMNTEAFF.

This clonotype has a count of ten or more. The chain recombines TRBV20-1 with TRBJ2-1; 8 positions agree with TRBD2. Germline CDR1 and CDR2: DFQATT and SNEGSKA (reference sequence). The length of the CDR3 is 12 residues. The CDR3 DNA sequence: TGCAATGTTGCGGGAGGTATCGATGAGCAGTTCTTC. Residues: CNVAGGIDEQFF.

This clonotype was counted a single time. The junction shows a germline mismatch at one end, possibly a read error. V is TRBV20-1 and J is TRBJ1-2, with TRBD1 identical over 7 bases. The length of the CDR3 is 15 residues. Germline V gives CDR1 DFQATT, CDR2 SNEGSKA (reference sequence). As DNA, the CDR3 is TGCAGTGCTAGAGACCTCACAGGGGCTAAGTATGGCTACACCTTC. Protein product: CSARDLTGAKYGYTF.

This clonotype showed up many times. V gene TRBV12-3 or TRBV12-4 combines with J gene TRBJ2-3; 12 nucleotides match TRBD2. V was clipped by 6 bases and J by 4 bases; unmatched bases: 8. The CDR3 extends over 16 amino acids. The CDR3 sequence is CASSQRLAGAPDTQYF. In nucleotides, the CDR3 is TGTGCCAGCAGCCAACGACTAGCGGGAGCCCCAGATACGCAGTATTTT.

In this sample, this clonotype turned up many times. The chain uses TRBV29-1 and TRBJ2-2; perhaps TRBD2 as D (5 bases). Germline-derived CDR1 and CDR2 are SQVTM and ANQGSEA. There are 14 residues in the CDR3. V was clipped by 7 bases and J by 4 bases, with 16 bases between them. CDR3 in amino acids: CSALASLGTGELFF. As DNA, the CDR3 is TGCAGCGCCTTAGCGTCTTTGGGCACCGGGGAGCTGTTTTTT.

This clonotype was detected ten times or more. This chain uses TRBV5-1 with TRBJ2-7; D not certain. Germline V gives CDR1 SGHRS, CDR2 YFSETQ. V was trimmed by 4 bases and J by 0 bases, leaving 11 bases between them. The CDR3 consists of 14 residues. The CDR3 DNA reads TGCGCCAGCAGCCTGGACGGGTTCTCCTACGAGCAGTACTTC. It specifies CASSLDGFSYEQYF.

The table lists this clonotype with a count of one. The V and J genes are TRBV29-1 and TRBJ2-7; D might be TRBD1 (5 bases). Trimming removed 1 base from V and 2 bases from J, with 21 bases in between. This CDR3 comprises 17 residues. Germline values: CDR1 SQVTM, CDR2 ANQGSEA. CDR3 amino acids: CSVEVRQWGLFTYEQYF. CDR3 in DNA: TGCAGCGTTGAAGTGAGACAGTGGGGCTTATTTACCTACGAGCAGTACTTC.

This clonotype showed up many times. CDR3: CASAPTVQQPQHF. The CDR3 DNA follows: TGTGCCAGCGCGCCGACAGTACAGCAGCCCCAGCATTTT. The rearrangement uses TRBV2 and TRBJ1-5; TRBD1 might be the D (5 bases). Germline-derived CDR1 and CDR2 are SNHLY and FYNNEI. Trimming left V 8 bases short and J 7 bases short, with 15 bases between. The CDR3 sequence is 13 residues long. Complete variable domain (other parts from reference TRBV2 and TRBJ1-5): EPEVTQTPSHQVTQMGQEVILRCVPISNHLYFYWYRQILGQKVEFLVSFYNNEISEKSEIFDDQFSVERPDGSNFTLKIRSTKLEDSAMYFCASAPTVQQPQHFGDGTRLSIL.

This clonotype was found many times. The V gene is TRBV27, the J gene TRBJ2-1; 13 bases are a match to TRBD2. V was pared by 6 bases and J by 5 bases, with 4 bases of the junction left unmatched. The CDR3 totals 15 residues. CDR1 and CDR2 (germline): MNHEY, SMNVEV (reference sequence). The chain's CDR3 is CASSQGLAGHNEQFF. In nucleotides, the CDR3 is TGTGCCAGCAGCCAGGGACTAGCGGGACACAATGAGCAGTTCTTC.

This clonotype was seen repeatedly, ten times or more. V and J are TRBV5-5 and TRBJ2-1; possibly TRBD1 for D (6 bases). V lost 0 bases and J 2 bases, leaving 12 bases between the germline ends. The CDR3 loop spans 16 amino acids. CDR1 SGHKS and CDR2 YYEKEE come from the germline V gene (reference sequence). CDR3 sequence (DNA): TGTGCCAGCAGCTTGGAGGGCAGGGGTACCTACAATGAGCAGTTCTTC. Translation: CASSLEGRGTYNEQFF.

In its sample, this clonotype was seen many times. CDR3 sequence: CASSLLGTVTDTQYF. For the CDR3, the DNA is TGTGCCAGCAGCTTATTAGGGACCGTGACAGATACGCAGTATTTT. This chain links TRBV7-9 with TRBJ2-3; D possibly matches TRBD1 or TRBD2 (5 bases each). The V and J ends lost 2 bases and 3 bases respectively, with 12 bases between them. CDR3 length: 15 residues. Germline V lookup: CDR1 SEHNR, CDR2 FQNEAQ (reference sequence).

In its sample, this clonotype was seen many times. The genes are TRBV11-2 and TRBJ2-7, with D unresolved. The CDR3 sequence is 14 residues long. Germline lookup yields CDR1 SGHAT and CDR2 FQNNGV. The ends were cut back, 0 bases at V and 3 bases at J, with 9 bases in the middle. CDR3 nucleotide sequence: TGTGCCAGCAGCTTAGAACCGACCGGCTACGAGCAGTACTTC. Its protein product is CASSLEPTGYEQYF.

To note about this clonotype: A read error is possible here, since a much larger clone lies one base away. This sequence joins TRBV9 and TRBJ2-3, with 9 bases that match TRBD2. Germline CDR1 SGDLS, CDR2 YYNGEE. CDR3 size: 14 residues. Trimming cost V 3 bases and J 3 bases; bases outside gene matches: 2. CDR3 sequence reads: CASSESGRTDTQYF. The CDR3 DNA follows: TGTGCCAGCAGCGAAAGCGGGAGGACAGATACGCAGTATTTT.

The chain links TRBV4-3 to TRBJ1-1; D is possibly TRBD1 (6 bases). The CDR3 length is 15 residues. Germline loops: CDR1 LGHNA, CDR2 YSLEER. Trimming left V 3 bases short and J 1 base short, with 12 bases between. The CDR3 is CASSQGAQKNTEAFF. The CDR3 DNA is TGCGCCAGCAGCCAGGGGGCCCAAAAGAACACTGAAGCTTTCTTT.

Ten or more counts support this clonotype. This sequence joins TRBV29-1 and TRBJ2-7; TRBD2 matches 8 bases. The V and J ends lost 5 bases and 6 bases, in that order; junction bases with no gene match: 6. CDR1 and CDR2 (germline): SQVTM, ANQGSEA. The CDR3 contains 12 residues. This chain's CDR3 is CSVYSAGGEQYF. CDR3 sequence (DNA): TGCAGCGTTTATAGCGCGGGAGGCGAGCAGTACTTC.